This T cell receptor (beta chain) was sequenced during a study of T cell repertoires in cytomegalovirus infection. The CDR3 loop spans 15 amino acids. Germline loops: CDR1 SEHNR, CDR2 FQNEAQ (reference sequence). V shed 5 bases and J shed 2 bases, with 15 bases lying between them. TCRdb analysed the reads with MiXCR anew, one entry per CDR3 protein. The sample has around 260,000 distinct CDR3 sequences, around 25% seen once; the top ten hold around 14%. The sample holds a few counts of this clonotype. The TCR sequence derives from a human donor in good health (CMV status not recorded). Some clones in this sample may be carry-over from other donors' samples. The chain joins TRBV7-9 to TRBJ2-5, with D uncertain. The sequencing sample was made of PBMCs. This CDR3 reads CASSHDWAPQETQYF. The CDR3 nucleotides are TGTGCCAGCAGCCACGATTGGGCCCCACAAGAGACCCAGTACTTC.